Below, one T cell receptor (beta chain) is given with its context. In this sample, this clonotype turned up many times. The antigen it recognizes is unknown. Base qualities are not at hand, and no much larger clone is one base apart. The data were taken from a study of regulatory T cells in long-lasting Graves disease (dated by TCRdb to about 2021). About the investigation overall: Antithyroid drugs had been taken for less than 3 months by newly diagnosed Graves' disease patients. This study used TCR sequencing and RNA sequencing of peripheral blood to compare persistent Graves' disease patients against newly diagnosed Graves' disease patients. The study was conducted in China and was registered as a clinical trial. A total of about 35 samples underwent TCR sequencing: about 13 from persistent and some 20 from newly diagnosed Graves' disease patients. Findings and caveats that apply to the study as a whole: Sequencing and analysis were limited to the TCR beta chain. The authors noted that the small sample size was a limitation that may lower accuracy. Persistent disease showed preferential use of TRBV28, TRBJ1-2 and TRBJ2-5, whereas newly diagnosed disease favored TRBV20-1 and TRBJ2-1. More public clonotypes were shared among persistent patients (under 3,000) than among newly diagnosed patients (under 1,000). Only peripheral blood was studied, because thyroid tissue, the primary lesion, was inaccessible. Compared with newly diagnosed patients, persistent Graves' disease patients had lower TCR Shannon entropy and fewer highly expanded clones, which suggests clonal expansion.

According to the study, the label for this sample's time point signals: newly diagnosed GD, antithyroid drugs for less than 3 months. For both TCR sequencing and RNA sequencing, RNA was extracted from PBMCs in TRIzol. The diagnosis of Graves' disease was made according to American Thyroid Association guidelines. The patients came from an endocrinology department in Xi'an, China. From each patient, around 8.3 milliliters of peripheral blood was collected into an EDTA anticoagulant tube. Ficoll Paque Plus density gradient separation was used to isolate PBMCs, and no further T cell sorting was done. An Agilent 2100 Bioanalyzer and agarose gel were used to assess RNA quality, and a NanoDrop 2000 was used to measure RNA concentration. The library was generated by multiplex PCR. Sequencing took place on an Illumina HiSeq 4000. To build TCR beta libraries, CDR3 regions were amplified by Arm-PCR using iRepertoire HTBI primers. Gel purification was performed on PCR products prior to sequencing. The authors' pipeline ran thus. Gene usage analysis of CDR3 amino acid clonotypes relied on the 60 or so TRBV and 14 TRBJ segments identified across samples. COPE and FqMerger were used to merge the filtered high-quality paired reads into contigs. BLAST was used to align contigs to IMGT TRBV, TRBD and TRBJ reference genes, and CDR3 was defined according to IMGT. Any clonotype with a frequency above 0.1% was counted as a highly expanded clone. Shannon entropy was used to measure repertoire diversity, and the Gini coefficient was used to measure V-J evenness. A clonotype was considered public if more than one individual shared it. TCRdb reworked the public reads: Q25 trimming with fastp, MiXCR clone assembly, productive beta chains retained. Records with the same CDR3 protein are collapsed into one entry carrying the most frequent genes and DNA. The V and J calls were not made by the authors but by TCRdb's processing. The sample profile shows around 400,000 distinct CDR3 sequences; roughly 15% of them were found once. Approximately 7.8% of the sample goes to the ten largest clones.

The CDR3 covers 16 residues, taking in both the cysteine and the phenylalanine. The only DNA kept is the CDR3, 48 bases in frame from the first base. V lost 0 bases and J lost 2 bases, and the count of bases not matched to a germline gene is 6. CDR1 DFQATT and CDR2 SNEGSKA are derived from the germline V gene (reference sequence). The same data also went into a second study, on T cells in Graves' hyperthyroidism and ophthalmopathy. The second study reports: Graves' hyperthyroidism was defined as stable when no progression to ophthalmopathy occurred over 18 months of follow-up. The hyperthyroidism patients were between 18 and 65 years old and newly diagnosed, with a disease duration of less than 2 months. Exclusion was applied to patients with uncontrolled infections, other autoimmune diseases, pregnancy or lactation. Diagnoses relied on clinical symptoms, serum thyroxine and TRAb, thyroid ultrasound and orbital computed tomography. A first-round RT-PCR of the TCR CDR3 used the HTBI primer set with the Qiagen OneStep RT-PCR kit. Most expanded thyroid clonotypes (frequency above 0.001) were also detected in blood, suggesting blood repertoires may reflect thyroid immune responses. A model built on a 13 V-J signature distinguished ophthalmopathy from stable hyperthyroidism, reaching 87.88% sensitivity and 81.08% specificity in cross-validation and 80%/75% in testing. In validation, the model predicted progression to ophthalmopathy with 55% to 71% sensitivity and 72.22% specificity, a median of about 6.7 months before onset. To identify TCR V-J signatures that set the groups apart, the researchers used a discovery cohort of about a hundred patients, made up of 40 to 45 with Graves' ophthalmopathy and approximately 57 with stable Graves' hyperthyroidism. Prospective prediction of ophthalmopathy was tested in an independent validation cohort of some 19 hyperthyroidism patients and around 16 patients who later progressed to ophthalmopathy. The roughly 94 discovery patients were randomly divided into training and test sets at a 7:3 ratio. Thyroid tissue and blood T-cell repertoires from more than five Graves' hyperthyroidism patients were also compared in the study. Once sampling was done, hyperthyroidism patients were given methimazole at a starting dose of 30 mg daily, whereas ophthalmopathy patients were given high-dose intravenous methylprednisolone. Libraries were constructed in a second round of multiplex PCR, after which size selection and purification were carried out. The libraries were sequenced on an Illumina HiSeq2000 using paired-end 100 bp reads. Raw data were processed with SOAPnuke, discarding reads with adapters, uncalled bases, mean Phred below 15, or no exact constant-primer or identifier match. COPE v1.2.5 was used to merge the high-quality paired reads, and each unique nucleotide sequence was defined as a clonotype. Clonotypes were aligned to IMGT TRBV, TRBD and TRBJ reference segments using MiTCR v1.1. Only V-J combinations with frequency above 0.0001, covering 99% to 99.2% of repertoires, were analysed. A TCS score was defined as the ratio between F50 (clonal expansion) and ExV (chaos), using BLOSUM62-based TCRdist between CDR3 peptides within each V-J. Welch's t-statistics and random forest reduced around 510 V-J features to under 15, which were used in a naive Bayes classifier (R e1071). Sample size was not statistically predetermined, and blinding of investigators to group allocation was not performed. According to the paper, TCR Vbeta CDR3 sequencing was carried out on around 140 peripheral blood samples, which came from 40 to 45 ophthalmopathy, some 73 hyperthyroidism and 17 progressor patients.

The sample was peripheral blood mononuclear cells (PBMCs), taken at new diagnosis, from a patient treated with antithyroid drugs. The clonotype originates from a woman in her thirties or forties with Graves disease. Donor details come from another sample of the same person, matched by shared clones. The chain links TRBV20-1 with TRBJ2-3, with 9 junctional bases fitting TRBD1. The CDR3 protein is CSAREHRGRVTDTQYF. The nucleotide sequence reads TGCAGTGCTAGAGAACACAGGGGGCGCGTCACAGATACGCAGTATTTT.